This TCR beta chain is drawn from a study of shared clonotypes between healthy human individuals. Whole-study context: Three plates each covered CD4 naive and memory; CD8 naive two, CD8 memory one. Broader study findings: Incompleteness in sorted-subset sequencing, despite large depth, was shown by rarefaction.

This CDR3 has 17 amino acids. Losses at the gene ends were 5 bases for V and 4 bases for J; bases not matched to a gene: 15. The germline V gene has CDR1 SNHLY and CDR2 FYNNEI. The naive CD8 population came from CD45RO-negative cells selected for CCR7, without terminally differentiated effector memory CD45RA+ cells. This clone showed up just once. Its target is unknown. The table came from immunoSEQ multiplex PCR; TCRdb's copy has only in-frame clones and leaves some out. Of about 1,800,000 clones in the sample, approximately 94% were seen once. The specimen was naive CD8+ T cells sorted from blood. The clonotype originates from a man between 18 and 35 years old in good health. This chain links TRBV2 with TRBJ2-7; 9 bases align to TRBD2. The chain's CDR3 is CASSLSTLAGTRYEQYF. DNA of the CDR3: TGTGCCAGCAGTTTATCAACTCTAGCGGGAACCCGTTACGAGCAGTACTTC. The entire variable domain, with the rest obtained from reference TRBV2 and TRBJ2-7, is as follows: EPEVTQTPSHQVTQMGQEVILRCVPISNHLYFYWYRQILGQKVEFLVSFYNNEISEKSEIFDDQFSVERPDGSNFTLKIRSTKLEDSAMYFCASSLSTLAGTRYEQYFGPGTRLTVT.